These 19 T cell receptor beta chains share one sample of origin, sequenced in a study of T cell changes during pregnancy in multiple sclerosis. The protocol was immunoSEQ multiplex PCR, while the TCRdb copy is restricted to in-frame clones and leaves out a portion. Here the sample spans more than 55,000 clones, more than 90% being singletons. The specimen comprised peripheral blood, sampled in the third trimester of pregnancy. The receptors originated from a female donor with multiple sclerosis, enrolled in a pregnancy study.

The genes are TRBV7-9 and TRBJ1-2, with a possible D match to TRBD1 (6 bases). CDR1 and CDR2 from the germline V gene are SEHNR and FQNEAQ (reference sequence). The CDR3 has 12 residues. V was shortened by 3 bases and J by 6 bases, with 8 bases between the two germline ends. The CDR3 spells CASSFRGNGYTF. CDR3 sequence (DNA): TGTGCCAGCAGCTTCAGGGGAAATGGCTACACCTTC.

The table lists this clone with a count of one. The CDR3 DNA is TGTGCCAGCAGCCAAGAGCTCAGCGGGAGGGTCCAGAGCACAGATACGCAGTATTTT. This sequence encodes CASSQELSGRVQSTDTQYF. V usage is TRBV4-2 and J usage is TRBJ2-3, with TRBD2 matching 10 bases. Germline values: CDR1 LGHNA, CDR2 YNFKEQ. There are 19 residues in the CDR3. J gave up 0 bases and V 0 bases, and 9 bases lay outside the gene matches.

In this sample, this clone turned up once. This chain connects TRBV18 to TRBJ1-3; the match to TRBD1 covers 10 bases. Germline-derived CDR1 and CDR2 are KGHSH and LQKENI. The CDR3 totals 17 residues. V was pared by 0 bases and J by 4 bases, with 6 bases of the junction left unmatched. The CDR3 loop is CASSPPGQGTIGNTIYF. For the CDR3, the DNA is TGTGCCAGCTCACCACCGGGACAGGGGACGATCGGAAACACCATATATTTT.

The J gene is TRBJ1-1, the V gene TRBV30, with TRBD1 matching over 7 bases. CDR3 length equals 14 residues. Looked up from germline, CDR1 is GTSNPN and CDR2 is SVGIG (reference sequence). J was trimmed by 3 bases and V by 8 bases; bases with no gene match: 12. Written as DNA, the CDR3 is TGTGCCAGTGCACAGGGGCGTTTAGACACTGAAGCTTTCTTT. Protein: CASAQGRLDTEAFF.

The chain links TRBV7-2 to TRBJ1-2, with D perhaps matching TRBD1 (5 bases). This CDR3 contains 12 residues. CDR1 and CDR2 from the germline V gene are SGHTA and FQGNSA. Trimming stripped 11 bases from V and 4 bases from J, with 14 bases between. This CDR3 is CADAGGGYGYTF. The CDR3 DNA sequence: TGTGCCGATGCGGGGGGTGGCTATGGCTACACCTTC. Complete variable domain (other parts from reference TRBV7-2 and TRBJ1-2): GAGVSQSPSNKVTEKGKDVELRCDPISGHTALYWYRQSLGQGLEFLIYFQGNSAPDKSGLPSDRFSAERTGGSVSTLTIQRTQQEDSAVYLCADAGGGYGYTFGSGTRLTVV.

The CDR3 protein is CAWSGRGLAGVGQFF. CDR3 sequence (DNA): TGTGCCTGGAGTGGGAGGGGACTAGCGGGAGTCGGGCAGTTCTTC. The gene calls are TRBV30 and TRBJ2-1; 14 bases fit TRBD2. This CDR3 has 15 residues. CDR1 GTSNPN and CDR2 SVGIG come from the germline V gene (reference sequence). The junction had 8 bases not matched to a gene; V was cut back by 1 base and J by 12 bases.

This chain uses TRBV18 with TRBJ2-1; 8 nucleotides line up with TRBD2. The CDR3 covers 16 residues. Germline V lookup: CDR1 KGHSH, CDR2 LQKENI. V shed 3 bases and J 2 bases; nucleotides not matched to a gene: 6. The CDR3 loop is CASSPGAGGPYNEQFF. The CDR3 coding sequence is TGTGCCAGCTCACCGGGGGCGGGAGGACCCTACAATGAGCAGTTCTTC. The whole variable domain, filled in from reference TRBV18 and TRBJ2-1, reads NAGVMQNPRHLVRRRGQEARLRCSPMKGHSHVYWYRQLPEEGLKFMVYLQKENIIDESGMPKERFSAEFPKEGPSILRIQQVVRGDSAAYFCASSPGAGGPYNEQFFGPGTRLTVL.

The chain employs TRBV19 and TRBJ2-7, with 9 positions matching TRBD1. CDR3 length equals 14 residues. Germline CDR1 reads LNHDA; CDR2 reads SQIVND (reference sequence). J gave up 2 bases and V 6 bases, and 5 bases lay outside the gene matches. The CDR3 spells CASSRTGATYEQYF. As DNA, the CDR3 is TGTGCCAGTAGCCGGACAGGGGCCACCTACGAGCAGTACTTC.

The chain is built from TRBV29-1 and TRBJ2-3; perhaps TRBD1 as D (6 bases). This CDR3 region has 12 residues. Germline-derived CDR1 and CDR2 are SQVTM and ANQGSEA. V lost 3 bases, J lost 7 bases, and 11 bases lay in between. The chain's CDR3 is CSVDAGENTQYF. For the CDR3, the DNA is TGCAGCGTTGATGCAGGGGAGAATACGCAGTATTTT.

This chain connects TRBV19 to TRBJ2-2; 10 bases are a match to TRBD1. The V gene's germline CDR1 is LNHDA and CDR2 SQIVND (reference sequence). The CDR3 sequence is 19 residues long. J lost 4 bases, V lost 3 bases, and 14 bases had no gene match. The CDR3 sequence: CASSIGPGQGIRGTGELFF. The CDR3 DNA sequence: TGTGCCAGTAGTATCGGCCCGGGACAGGGGATCAGGGGCACCGGGGAGCTGTTTTTT.

The genes are TRBV7-9 and TRBJ2-1; 7 nucleotides agree with TRBD1. The ends lost 2 bases at V and 8 bases at J; junction bases unmatched: 9. The V gene's germline CDR1 is SEHNR and CDR2 FQNEAQ (reference sequence). The CDR3 covers 15 residues. CDR3 sequence reads: CASSLSDRVIDEQFF. CDR3 coding DNA: TGTGCCAGCAGCTTAAGTGACAGGGTAATCGATGAGCAGTTCTTC.

This chain uses TRBV14 with TRBJ2-7, with 12 bases fitting TRBD2. Trimming cost V 5 bases and J 3 bases; bases outside gene matches: 5. CDR1 and CDR2 from the germline V gene are SGHDN and FVKESK. The CDR3 extends over 15 amino acids. CDR3 nucleotide sequence: TGTGCCAGCAGCGATCGACTAGCGGGAGTCTACGAGCAGTACTTC. Translating it yields CASSDRLAGVYEQYF.

The chain has TRBV6-5 and TRBJ2-5; 8 positions agree with TRBD2. The J call may be faulty, since TRBJ2-7 better matches the DNA end. The CDR3 contains 15 residues. Germline-derived CDR1 and CDR2 are MNHEY and SVGAGI. Written as DNA, the CDR3 is TGTGCCAGCAGTCCACCGGGACTAGTCGTACACGAGCAGTACTTC. Translated, it gives CASSPPGLVVHEQYF.

The chain couples TRBV18 to TRBJ1-1, with a weak D call TRBD1 (5 bases). V lost 4 bases and J 1 base, leaving 13 bases between the germline ends. The CDR3 sequence is 15 residues long. Germline V gene sequence: CDR1 KGHSH, CDR2 LQKENI. The CDR3 nucleotides are TGTGCCAGCTCACAACGGAAGACAGAGAACACTGAAGCTTTCTTT. It translates to CASSQRKTENTEAFF.

The chain carries TRBV5-1 and TRBJ1-1; a possible D gene is TRBD1 (6 bases). Germline V gene lookup returns CDR1 SGHRS and CDR2 YFSETQ. The CDR3 length is 15 residues. V lost 2 bases to trimming and J lost 5 bases, with 16 bases between them. The CDR3 sequence is CASSFDLGARTEAFF. The CDR3 DNA is TGCGCCAGCAGCTTTGATTTGGGGGCACGGACTGAAGCTTTCTTT.

This chain uses TRBV18 with TRBJ2-1; TRBD2 aligns across 12 bases. Germline-derived CDR1 and CDR2 are KGHSH and LQKENI. The CDR3 has 15 residues. V was clipped by 3 bases and J by 4 bases; unmatched bases: 1. The CDR3 is CASSPGTSGYNEQFF. Here the CDR3 DNA reads TGTGCCAGCTCACCCGGGACTAGCGGGTACAATGAGCAGTTCTTC.

This clone occurred once. V usage is TRBV7-8 and J usage is TRBJ2-7; no clear D. V lost 5 bases and J 3 bases, leaving 5 bases between the germline ends. In germline, CDR1 is SGHVS, CDR2 FQNEAQ. This CDR3 is built from 11 residues. CDR3 nucleotide sequence: TGTGCCAGCAGCCCTAGCTACGAGCAGTACTTC. As protein: CASSPSYEQYF.

The rearrangement joins TRBV10-3 to TRBJ2-1; 13 bases match TRBD2. Looked up from germline, CDR1 is ENHRY and CDR2 is SYGVKD. This CDR3 comprises 15 residues. The trim removed 3 bases at V and 6 bases at J, leaving 2 bases unmatched. The CDR3 region has the DNA TGTGCCATCAGTGAAGGGACTAGCGGGATCAATGAGCAGTTCTTC. It encodes CAISEGTSGINEQFF.

The gene calls are TRBV18 and TRBJ1-1; 9 bases fit TRBD1. Trimming took 6 bases from V and 5 from J; bases not matched to a gene: 7. This CDR3 is 14 amino acids long. Germline CDR1 KGHSH, CDR2 LQKENI. The CDR3 region has the DNA TGTGCCAGCTCCCCCGACAGGGGGGAAACTGAAGCTTTCTTT. Its translation: CASSPDRGETEAFF.